The present entry profiles one T cell receptor (beta chain) with its context. The data derive from a study of blood T cell repertoires in COVID-19. Study-wide context: The study drew acute and convalescent COVID-19 samples from the United States, Italy and Spain. In each case, the material was cDNA or gDNA derived from T cells, B-cell-depleted T cells, or PBMCs.

Original analysis: Scientists estimated how many nucleated cells there were by amplifying reference gene primers. Sequenced by immunoSEQ multiplex PCR; TCRdb stores in-frame clones only, minus some. Clone size and the V and J calls come from that table; the DNA yielded D and trimming. The data show about 23,000 clones, approximately 90% seen once. The sample comprised peripheral blood. The clonotype originates from a woman older than 75 with acute or convalescent COVID-19.

CDR3 coding DNA: TGCAGTGCAAAGGCGGATTTGAACACTGAAGCTTTCTTT. Translated, it gives CSAKADLNTEAFF. The rearrangement links TRBV29-1 to TRBJ1-1; D is unclear. CDR1 SQVTM and CDR2 ANQGSEA come from the germline V gene. The CDR3 length is 13 residues.